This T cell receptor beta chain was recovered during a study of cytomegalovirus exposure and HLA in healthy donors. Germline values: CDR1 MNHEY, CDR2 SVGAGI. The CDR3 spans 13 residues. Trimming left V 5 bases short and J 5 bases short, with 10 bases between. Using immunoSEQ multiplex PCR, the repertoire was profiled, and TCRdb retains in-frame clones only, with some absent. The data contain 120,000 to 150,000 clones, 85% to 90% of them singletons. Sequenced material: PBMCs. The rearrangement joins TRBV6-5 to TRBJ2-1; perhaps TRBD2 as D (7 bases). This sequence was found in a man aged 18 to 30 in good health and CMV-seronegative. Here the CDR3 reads CASSGGADNEQFF. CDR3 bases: TGTGCCAGCAGTGGGGGGGCGGACAATGAGCAGTTCTTC.